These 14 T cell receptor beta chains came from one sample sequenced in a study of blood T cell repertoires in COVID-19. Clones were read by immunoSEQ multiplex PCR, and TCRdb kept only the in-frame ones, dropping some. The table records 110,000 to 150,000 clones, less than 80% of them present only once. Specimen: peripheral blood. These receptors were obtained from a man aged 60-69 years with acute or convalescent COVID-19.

CDR3 residues: CASTPGLVAGELFF. The DNA of the CDR3 is TGTGCCAGCACACCGGGACTAGTAGCCGGGGAGCTGTTTTTT. The rearrangement joins TRBV7-3 to TRBJ2-2; the match to TRBD2 covers 8 bases. CDR3 length: 14 amino acids. From germline, CDR1 is SGHTA and CDR2 FQGTGA. V gave up 7 bases and J gave up 6 bases; unmatched junction bases: 7.

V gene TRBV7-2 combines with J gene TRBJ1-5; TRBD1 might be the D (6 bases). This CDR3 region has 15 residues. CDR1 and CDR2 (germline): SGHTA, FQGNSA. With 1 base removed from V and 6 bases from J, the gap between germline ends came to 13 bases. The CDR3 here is CASSLDAGVGQPQHF. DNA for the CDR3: TGTGCCAGCAGCTTAGACGCAGGGGTCGGTCAGCCCCAGCATTTT.

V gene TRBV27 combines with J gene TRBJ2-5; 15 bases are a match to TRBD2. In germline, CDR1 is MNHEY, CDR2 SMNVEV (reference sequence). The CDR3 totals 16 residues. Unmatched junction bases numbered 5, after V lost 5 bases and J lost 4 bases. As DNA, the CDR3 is TGTGCCAGCAGTCGGACTAGCGGGAGGGCTCGAGAGACCCAGTACTTC. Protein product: CASSRTSGRARETQYF.

CDR3 nucleotide sequence: TGCGCCAGCAGCCCCCAGGGGGACCTCTATGGCTACACCTTC. It encodes CASSPQGDLYGYTF. This chain links TRBV5-1 with TRBJ1-2, with 7 bases that match TRBD1. This CDR3 contains 14 residues. J was trimmed by 4 bases and V by 4 bases; bases with no gene match: 7. Germline lookup yields CDR1 SGHRS and CDR2 YFSETQ.

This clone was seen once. The CDR3 nucleotides read TGTGCCACCAGATACGGACAGCCTGCTAACTATGGCTACACCTTC. Translating it yields CATRYGQPANYGYTF. The chain uses TRBV24-1 and TRBJ1-2, with a possible D match to TRBD1 (6 bases). Trimming took 7 bases from V and 0 from J, leaving 14 bases between them. The CDR3 covers 15 residues. The germline V gene encodes CDR1 KGHDR and CDR2 SFDVKD.

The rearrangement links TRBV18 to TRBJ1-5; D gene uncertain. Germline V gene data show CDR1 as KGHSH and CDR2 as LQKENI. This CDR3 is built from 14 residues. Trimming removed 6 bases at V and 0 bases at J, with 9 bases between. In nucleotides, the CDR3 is TGTGCCAGCTCGCCAAGAGATAGCAATCAGCCCCAGCATTTT. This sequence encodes CASSPRDSNQPQHF.

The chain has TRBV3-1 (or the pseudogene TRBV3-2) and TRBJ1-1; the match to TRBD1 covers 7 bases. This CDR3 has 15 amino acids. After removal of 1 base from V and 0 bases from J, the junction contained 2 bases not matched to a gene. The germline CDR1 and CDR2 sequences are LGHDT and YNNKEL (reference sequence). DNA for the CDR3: TGTGCCAGCAGCCAAGCCGGGACAGTGAACACTGAAGCTTTCTTT. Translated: CASSQAGTVNTEAFF.

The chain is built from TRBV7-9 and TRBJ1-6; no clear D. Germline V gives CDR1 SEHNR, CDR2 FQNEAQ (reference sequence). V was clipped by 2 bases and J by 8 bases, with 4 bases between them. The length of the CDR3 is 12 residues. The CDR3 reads CASSLSYSPLHF. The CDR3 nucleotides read TGTGCCAGCAGCTTATCCTATTCACCCCTCCACTTT.

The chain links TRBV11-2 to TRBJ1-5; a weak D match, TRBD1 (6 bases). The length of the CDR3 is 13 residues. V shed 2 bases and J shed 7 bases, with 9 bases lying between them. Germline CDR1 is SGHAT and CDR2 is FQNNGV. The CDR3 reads CASSLLQGQPQHF. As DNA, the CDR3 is TGTGCCAGCAGCTTATTGCAGGGGCAGCCCCAGCATTTT.

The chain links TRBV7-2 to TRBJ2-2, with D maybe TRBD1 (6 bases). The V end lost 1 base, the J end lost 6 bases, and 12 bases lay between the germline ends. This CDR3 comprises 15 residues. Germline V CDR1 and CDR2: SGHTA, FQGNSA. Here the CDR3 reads CASSLGQALSGELFF. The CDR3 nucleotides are TGTGCCAGCAGCTTAGGACAGGCCCTCTCCGGGGAGCTGTTTTTT. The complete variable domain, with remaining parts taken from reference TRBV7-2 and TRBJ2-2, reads GAGVSQSPSNKVTEKGKDVELRCDPISGHTALYWYRQSLGQGLEFLIYFQGNSAPDKSGLPSDRFSAERTGGSVSTLTIQRTQQEDSAVYLCASSLGQALSGELFFGEGSRLTVL.

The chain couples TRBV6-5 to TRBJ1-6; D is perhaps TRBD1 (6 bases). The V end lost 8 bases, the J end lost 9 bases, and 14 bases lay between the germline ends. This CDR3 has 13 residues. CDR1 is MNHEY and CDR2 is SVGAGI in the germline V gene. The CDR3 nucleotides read TGTGCCAGCTACGGGACACAAAGTTCACCCCTCCACTTT. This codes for CASYGTQSSPLHF.

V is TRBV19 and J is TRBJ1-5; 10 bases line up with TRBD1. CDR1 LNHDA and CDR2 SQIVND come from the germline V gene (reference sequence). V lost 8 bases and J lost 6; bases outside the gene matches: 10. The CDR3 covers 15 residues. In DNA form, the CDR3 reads TGTGCCAGTCGAGAGGGACAGGGGTCCACTCAGCCCCAGCATTTT. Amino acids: CASREGQGSTQPQHF.

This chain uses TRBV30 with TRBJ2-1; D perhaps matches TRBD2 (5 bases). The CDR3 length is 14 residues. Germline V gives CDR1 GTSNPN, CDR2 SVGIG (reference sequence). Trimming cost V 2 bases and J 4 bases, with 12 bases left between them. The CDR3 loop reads CAWSSAVLYNEQFF. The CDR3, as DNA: TGTGCCTGGAGTTCAGCGGTCCTATACAATGAGCAGTTCTTC.

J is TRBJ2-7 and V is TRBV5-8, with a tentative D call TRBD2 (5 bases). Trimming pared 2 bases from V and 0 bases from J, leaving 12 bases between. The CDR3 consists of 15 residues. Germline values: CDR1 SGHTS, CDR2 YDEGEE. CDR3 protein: CASSFMVRDSYEQYF. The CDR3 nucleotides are TGTGCCAGCAGCTTTATGGTTCGGGACTCCTACGAGCAGTACTTC.